This entry lists 15 T cell receptor beta chains sequenced from one sample in a study of T cells in Graves' hyperthyroidism and ophthalmopathy. Amplified TCR beta CDR3 regions derived from RNA transcripts. The primer set for the first-round RT-PCR of the TCR CDR3 was HTBI. TCRdb ran MiXCR on the multiplex PCR reads and lists one entry per CDR3 protein. The table shows hundreds of thousands of distinct CDR3 sequences, with roughly 14% occurring only once. Specimen: blood. Receptors were obtained from a man between 18 and 35 years old with Graves' ophthalmopathy.

This clonotype came up many times. The chain links TRBV6-1 to TRBJ1-2; D is possibly TRBD1 (5 bases). This CDR3 is built from 14 residues. CDR1 MNHNS and CDR2 SASEGT come from the germline V gene. Trimming left V 6 bases short and J 8 bases short, with 19 bases between. CDR3 sequence reads: CASRGTRWNGGYTF. The DNA of the CDR3 is TGTGCCAGCAGGGGGACCCGATGGAACGGGGGCTACACCTTC.

This clonotype was counted at least ten times. The chain couples TRBV5-1 to TRBJ2-2; D is unclear. V dropped 3 bases and J dropped 5 bases, with 8 bases sitting between them. This CDR3 is 13 amino acids long. CDR1 is SGHRS and CDR2 is YFSETQ in the germline V gene. The CDR3 protein is CASSSQQTGELFF. The CDR3 DNA reads TGCGCCAGCAGCTCTCAGCAGACCGGGGAGCTGTTTTTT.

At least ten counts were recorded for this clonotype. This chain joins TRBV7-9 and TRBJ2-5; 7 positions match TRBD1. This CDR3 comprises 17 residues. Losses at the gene ends were 5 bases for V and 1 base for J; bases not matched to a gene: 13. Germline V gene lookup returns CDR1 SEHNR and CDR2 FQNEAQ (reference sequence). The CDR3 bases are TGTGCCAGCAGCGAAGGGCCGAGGGGGCTGCTCCAAGAGACCCAGTACTTC. This encodes CASSEGPRGLLQETQYF.

V is TRBV5-5 and J is TRBJ2-7; D not certain. The ends were cut back, 1 base at V and 2 bases at J, with 7 bases in the middle. Germline V gene data show CDR1 as SGHKS and CDR2 as YYEKEE (reference sequence). The CDR3 spans 13 residues. As DNA, the CDR3 is TGTGCCAGCAGCTTGACGTTGACCTACGAGCAGTACTTC. As protein: CASSLTLTYEQYF.

The chain has TRBV4-1 and TRBJ2-5; the D is unclear. Germline CDR1 reads MGHRA; CDR2 reads YSYEKL. This CDR3 spans 12 amino acids. V lost 6 bases to trimming and J lost 3 bases, with 8 bases between them. The CDR3 DNA reads as TGCGCCAGCAGTCGGGCGGAAGAGACCCAGTACTTC. It specifies CASSRAEETQYF.

This chain joins TRBV6-1 and TRBJ1-5; TRBD1 might be the D (5 bases). The CDR3 extends over 13 amino acids. Germline V gives CDR1 MNHNS, CDR2 SASEGT. V was pared by 10 bases and J by 7 bases, with 17 bases between. The CDR3: CATAPGYQQPQHF. The CDR3 DNA is TGTGCCACGGCCCCAGGGTACCAACAGCCCCAGCATTTT.

About this clonotype itself: Relative to the germline gene, one junction end is altered; a read error may explain this. The CDR3 reads CASSLDSSYNSSLHF. DNA of the CDR3: TGTGCCAGCAGTTTAGACAGCTCCTATAATTCATCCCTCCACTTT. The rearrangement joins TRBV12-3 or TRBV12-4 to TRBJ1-6, with D uncertain. This CDR3 spans 15 amino acids.

This clonotype was detected many times. J is TRBJ1-5 and V is TRBV15, with D tentatively TRBD1 (6 bases). Trimming pared 0 bases from V and 7 bases from J, leaving 10 bases between. This CDR3 has 14 residues. Per the germline V gene, CDR1 is LNHNV and CDR2 is YYDKDF (reference sequence). The CDR3 nucleotides read TGTGCCACCAGCAGAGAAGTAGGGGGGCAGCCCCAGCATTTT. Protein sequence: CATSREVGGQPQHF. Full variable domain (missing parts from reference TRBV15 and TRBJ1-5): DAMVIQNPRYQVTQFGKPVTLSCSQTLNHNVMYWYQQKSSQAPKLLFHYYDKDFNNEADTPDNFQSRRPNTSFCFLDIRSPGLGDTAMYLCATSREVGGQPQHFGDGTRLSIL.

The chain couples TRBV20-1 to TRBJ2-2; no clear D. The V gene's germline CDR1 is DFQATT and CDR2 SNEGSKA (reference sequence). V was clipped by 6 bases and J by 3 bases, with 17 bases between them. There are 15 residues in the CDR3. The CDR3 DNA is TGCAGTGCGAACGGTATGGGCGCGGACACCGGGGAGCTGTTTTTT. The encoded protein is CSANGMGADTGELFF.

Remarks on this clonotype: A much larger clone sits a single nucleotide away, making a read error possible. The rearrangement links TRBV6-5 to TRBJ1-1; D is ambiguous. V lost 4 bases and J 0 bases, leaving 12 bases between the germline ends. The germline CDR1 and CDR2 sequences are MNHEY and SVGAGI. This CDR3 has 15 residues. For the CDR3, the DNA is TGTGCCAGCAGTTCGGCAAAGGGCATGAACACTGAAGCTTTCTTT. Amino acid sequence: CASSSAKGMNTEAFF.

A few counts support this clonotype. This chain joins TRBV6-5 and TRBJ1-4; D gene uncertain. With 0 bases removed from V and 5 bases from J, the gap between germline ends came to 7 bases. Per the germline V gene, CDR1 is MNHEY and CDR2 is SVGAGI. The CDR3 totals 14 residues. CDR3 sequence (DNA): TGTGCCAGCAGTTACTCGATCGGAAATGAAAAACTGTTTTTT. Its protein product is CASSYSIGNEKLFF.

The chain combines TRBV2 with TRBJ2-3; a possible D gene is TRBD2 (7 bases). CDR3 size: 17 residues. The V gene lost 6 bases and the J gene lost 2 bases, with 21 bases spanning the gap. Germline loops: CDR1 SNHLY, CDR2 FYNNEI. CDR3 coding DNA: TGTGCCAGCAGCCCGGCACCTCGGGGGGCCTACACAGATACGCAGTATTTT. Amino acids: CASSPAPRGAYTDTQYF.

This clonotype was counted a few times. A much larger clone differs by one base, so this may be a read error. This chain joins TRBV5-1 and TRBJ2-7; no clear D gene. CDR3 length equals 15 residues. From germline, CDR1 is SGHRS and CDR2 YFSETQ. The CDR3 is CASSPRRMSSYERYF. The CDR3, as DNA: TGCGCCAGCAGCCCACGACGGATGAGCTCCTACGAGCGGTACTTC.

In this sample, this clonotype turned up many times. V gene TRBV13 combines with J gene TRBJ2-5; a weak D match, TRBD1 (6 bases). The CDR3 runs to 13 residues. Trimming left V 6 bases short and J 1 base short, with 9 bases between. The germline V gene encodes CDR1 PRHDT and CDR2 FYEKMQ (reference sequence). This chain's CDR3 is CASRNRAQETQYF. The CDR3 DNA follows: TGTGCCAGCAGAAACAGGGCCCAAGAGACCCAGTACTTC.

This clonotype was counted only a few times. The rearrangement uses TRBV5-4 and TRBJ2-3, with TRBD1 matching 8 bases. The germline CDR1 and CDR2 sequences are SGHNT and YYREEE (reference sequence). The V gene end was trimmed by 5 bases and the J gene end by 5 bases; junction bases not matched to a gene: 10. This CDR3 contains 15 residues. The CDR3 spells CASRDQGAMIDTQYF. CDR3 coding DNA: TGTGCCAGCAGAGACCAGGGGGCGATGATAGATACGCAGTATTTT. The variable domain in full, completed from reference TRBV5-4 and TRBJ2-3, reads ETGVTQSPTHLIKTRGQQVTLRCSSQSGHNTVSWYQQALGQGPQFIFQYYREEENGRGNFPPRFSGLQFPNYSSELNVNALELDDSALYLCASRDQGAMIDTQYFGPGTRLTVL.